The 9 T cell receptor beta chains given below trace back to one sample, sequenced in a study of vaccination and CD4 T cells after COVID-19. Cultured CD4+ T cell DNA underwent sequencing with the Oncomine TCR Beta short-read assay. TCRdb analysed the PCR reads with MiXCR anew, one entry per CDR3 protein. The repertoire has 13,000 to 15,000 distinct CDR3 sequences, roughly two fifths of them found once; the top ten carry roughly 8.7%. Treatment in this sample: roughly 10-day PBMC culture with coronavirus spike peptide pools or control peptides (ViraFEST assay). Antigens of these TCRs are unknown. The sample was CD4+ T cells from blood, cultured in vitro. Source of these receptors: a human donor who had recovered from COVID-19.

This clonotype turned up a few times. The genes are TRBV6-2 or TRBV6-3 and TRBJ2-7; D is unresolved. V was cut by 0 bases and J by 6 bases, with 9 bases left in between. CDR1 and CDR2 (germline): MNHEY, SVGEGT. This CDR3 has 13 residues. CDR3 in DNA: TGTGCCAGCAGTTACTCGATTATGCCCGAGCAGTACTTC. This codes for CASSYSIMPEQYF.

The rearrangement links TRBV10-2 to TRBJ1-5; no firm D call. Germline CDR1 and CDR2: WSHSY and SAAADI. Trimming left V 2 bases short and J 4 bases short, with 9 bases between. The CDR3 contains 14 residues. DNA for the CDR3: TGCGCCAGCAGTGAGGGCGTCCCAAATCAGCCCCAGCATTTT. Its protein product is CASSEGVPNQPQHF.

V and J are TRBV12-3 or TRBV12-4 and TRBJ2-7; possible D gene TRBD2, 6 bases. This CDR3 has 12 residues. V lost 5 bases and J 4 bases, leaving 9 bases between the germline ends. In DNA, the CDR3 is TGTGCCAGCAGTCGGGGACTTTACGAGCAGTACTTC. Translating it yields CASSRGLYEQYF.

This clonotype occurred a few times. This chain connects TRBV7-2 to TRBJ2-5, with D possibly TRBD2 on 6 matching bases. Trimming took 5 bases from V and 1 from J, leaving 14 bases between them. The germline V gene has CDR1 SGHTA and CDR2 FQGNSA. The CDR3 has 15 residues. CDR3 coding DNA: TGTGCCAGCAGCCCTCCGGAGGGACTCCAAGAGACCCAGTACTTC. This gives the protein CASSPPEGLQETQYF.

The chain is built from TRBV12-3 or TRBV12-4 and TRBJ2-5; unclear D gene. Trimming took off 3 bases at V and 5 bases at J, with 4 bases between the two ends. The CDR3 runs to 11 residues. Here the CDR3 DNA reads TGTGCCAGCAGTTTGGTGGAGACCCAGTACTTC. Amino acid sequence: CASSLVETQYF.

The V call is TRBV20-1, the J call TRBJ2-3; 7 bases map to TRBD2. The germline V gene encodes CDR1 DFQATT and CDR2 SNEGSKA (reference sequence). The J segment lost 0 bases and the V segment lost 4 bases, leaving 7 bases of the junction unmatched. This CDR3 spans 15 amino acids. The CDR3 loop is CSATSSGLSTDTQYF. The CDR3 DNA follows: TGCAGTGCTACCAGTAGCGGGTTAAGCACAGATACGCAGTATTTT.

V is TRBV24-1 and J is TRBJ1-2; D is uncertain. Germline V gene data show CDR1 as KGHDR and CDR2 as SFDVKD. The CDR3 consists of 12 residues. Deletions cut 0 bases from V and 7 bases from J, with 5 bases between. The CDR3 coding sequence is TGTGCCACCAGTGATTTGAGGGTTGGCTACACCTTC. This translates into CATSDLRVGYTF.

Details on this clonotype: Its ends do not fully match the called genes, so a read error is possible. This sequence joins TRBV5-3 and TRBJ1-1; the D is unclear. TRBV5-3 is labeled an ORF, and its function is uncertain. The CDR3 runs 14 residues. CDR3 DNA: TGTGCCAGCAGCTTGGTAGTTGGGAACACTGAAGCTTTCTTT. It is translated as CASSLVVGNTEAFF.

V is TRBV20-1 and J is TRBJ1-3; 7 bases match TRBD1. The germline V gene has CDR1 DFQATT and CDR2 SNEGSKA (reference sequence). Unmatched junction bases numbered 11, after V lost 6 bases and J lost 3 bases. The CDR3 has 15 residues. CDR3 region: CSATTGEYLGNTIYF. The CDR3 DNA is TGCAGTGCAACCACAGGGGAGTATCTTGGAAACACCATATATTTT.